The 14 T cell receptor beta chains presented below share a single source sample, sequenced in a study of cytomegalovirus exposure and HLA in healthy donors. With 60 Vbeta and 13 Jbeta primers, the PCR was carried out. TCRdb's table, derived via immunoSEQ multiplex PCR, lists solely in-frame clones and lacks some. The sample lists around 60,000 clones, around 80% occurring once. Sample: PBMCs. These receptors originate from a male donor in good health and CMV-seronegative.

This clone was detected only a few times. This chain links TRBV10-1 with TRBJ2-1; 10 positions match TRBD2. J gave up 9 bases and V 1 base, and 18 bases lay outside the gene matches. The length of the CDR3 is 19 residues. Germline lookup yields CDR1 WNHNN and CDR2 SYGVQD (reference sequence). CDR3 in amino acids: CASSEFLVSGGSFRVEQFF. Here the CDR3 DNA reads TGCGCCAGCAGTGAGTTCCTCGTTAGCGGGGGGTCCTTTAGGGTTGAGCAGTTCTTC.

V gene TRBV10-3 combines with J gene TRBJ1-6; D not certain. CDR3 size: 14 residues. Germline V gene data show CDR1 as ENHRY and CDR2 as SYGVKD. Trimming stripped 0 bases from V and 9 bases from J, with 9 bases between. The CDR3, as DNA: TGTGCCATCAGTGAGTCGAGGGAGGTTTCACCCCTCCACTTT. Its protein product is CAISESREVSPLHF.

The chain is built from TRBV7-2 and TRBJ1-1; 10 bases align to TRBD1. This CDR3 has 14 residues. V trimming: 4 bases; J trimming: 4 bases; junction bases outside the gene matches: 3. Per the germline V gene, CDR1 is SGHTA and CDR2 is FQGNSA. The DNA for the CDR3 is TGTGCCAGCAGCTCGAGGACAGGGGGCACTGAAGCTTTCTTT. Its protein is CASSSRTGGTEAFF.

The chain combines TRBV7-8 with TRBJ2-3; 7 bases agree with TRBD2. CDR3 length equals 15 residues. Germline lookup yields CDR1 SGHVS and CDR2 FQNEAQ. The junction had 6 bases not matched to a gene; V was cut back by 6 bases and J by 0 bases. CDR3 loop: CASRPTSASTDTQYF. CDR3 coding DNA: TGTGCCAGCAGACCTACTAGCGCAAGCACAGATACGCAGTATTTT.

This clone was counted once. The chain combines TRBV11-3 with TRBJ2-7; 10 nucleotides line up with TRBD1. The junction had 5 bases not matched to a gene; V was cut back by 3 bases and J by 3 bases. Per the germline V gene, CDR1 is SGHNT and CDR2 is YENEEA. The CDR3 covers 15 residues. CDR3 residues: CASSLGGQGFYEQYF. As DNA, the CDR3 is TGTGCCAGCAGCTTGGGGGGACAGGGGTTCTACGAGCAGTACTTC.

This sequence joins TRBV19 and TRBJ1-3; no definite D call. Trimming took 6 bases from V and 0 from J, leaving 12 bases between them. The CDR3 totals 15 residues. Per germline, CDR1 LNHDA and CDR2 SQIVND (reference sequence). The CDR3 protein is CASRGAGSSGNTIYF. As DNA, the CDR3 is TGTGCCAGTAGGGGCGCAGGAAGCTCTGGAAACACCATATATTTT.

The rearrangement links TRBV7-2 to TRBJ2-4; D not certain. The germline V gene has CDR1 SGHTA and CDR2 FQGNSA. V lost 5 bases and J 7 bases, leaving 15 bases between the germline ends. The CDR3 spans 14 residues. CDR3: CASSDKSGSNIQYF. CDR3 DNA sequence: TGTGCCAGCAGCGATAAATCAGGTTCGAACATTCAGTACTTC.

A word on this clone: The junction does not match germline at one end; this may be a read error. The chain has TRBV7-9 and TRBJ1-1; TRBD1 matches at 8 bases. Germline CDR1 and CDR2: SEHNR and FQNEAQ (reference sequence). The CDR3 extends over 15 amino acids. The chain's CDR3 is CSSSSRTGMNTEAFF. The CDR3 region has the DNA TGTTCCAGCAGCTCCCGGACAGGGATGAACACTGAAGCTTTCTTT.

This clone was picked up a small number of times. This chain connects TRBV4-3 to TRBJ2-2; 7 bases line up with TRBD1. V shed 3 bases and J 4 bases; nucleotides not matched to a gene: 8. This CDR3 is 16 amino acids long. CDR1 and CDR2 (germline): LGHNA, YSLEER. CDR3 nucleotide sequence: TGCGCCAGCAGCCACATGACAGGGATGGGCACCGGGGAGCTGTTTTTT. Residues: CASSHMTGMGTGELFF.

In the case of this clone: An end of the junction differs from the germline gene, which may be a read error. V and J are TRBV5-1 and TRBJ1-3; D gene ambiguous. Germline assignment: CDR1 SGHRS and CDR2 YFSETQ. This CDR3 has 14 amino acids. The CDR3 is CASRLDLSGNTIYF. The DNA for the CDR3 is TGCGCCAGCAGGTTGGATCTATCTGGAAACACCATATATTTT.

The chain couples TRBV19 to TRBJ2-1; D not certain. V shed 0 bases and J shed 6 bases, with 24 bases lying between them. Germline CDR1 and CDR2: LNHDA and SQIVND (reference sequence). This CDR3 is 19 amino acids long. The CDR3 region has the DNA TGTGCCAGTAGTATAGATGAGACACCTTGGTTTTTCTCTTGCAATGAGCAGTTCTTC. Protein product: CASSIDETPWFFSCNEQFF.

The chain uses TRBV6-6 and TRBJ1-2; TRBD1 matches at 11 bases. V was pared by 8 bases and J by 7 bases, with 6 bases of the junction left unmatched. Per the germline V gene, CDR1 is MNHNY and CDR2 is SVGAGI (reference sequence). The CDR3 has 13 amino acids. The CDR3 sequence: CASQRGQGAGYTF. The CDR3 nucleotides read TGTGCCAGCCAGCGAGGACAGGGGGCTGGCTACACCTTC.

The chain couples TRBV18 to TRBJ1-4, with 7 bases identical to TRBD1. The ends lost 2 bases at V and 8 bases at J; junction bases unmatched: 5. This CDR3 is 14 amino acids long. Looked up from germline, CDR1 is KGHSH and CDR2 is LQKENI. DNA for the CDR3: TGTGCCAGCTCACCAAGGACAGGAGGAGAAAAACTGTTTTTT. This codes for CASSPRTGGEKLFF.

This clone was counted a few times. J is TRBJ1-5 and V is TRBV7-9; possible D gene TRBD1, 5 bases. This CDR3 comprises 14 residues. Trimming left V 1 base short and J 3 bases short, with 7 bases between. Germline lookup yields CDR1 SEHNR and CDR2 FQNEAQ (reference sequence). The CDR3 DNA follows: TGTGCCAGCAGCTTAGAAGGGGTCAATCAGCCCCAGCATTTT. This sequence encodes CASSLEGVNQPQHF.